Listed here are 11 T cell receptor beta chains from one sample, sequenced in a study of CXCR3-negative and CXCR3-positive naive CD8 T cells. 5' RACE with UMI labels generated the TRB cDNA libraries. For each CDR3 protein, TCRdb gives one entry from its re-call of the 5' RACE reads, without DNA. The sample table includes 75,000 to 100,000 distinct CDR3 sequences. The sequencing sample was made of naive CXCR3- CD8+ T cells from blood. Subset defined: CD45RO-CCR7+CD27+CD95- naive CD8+ T cells lacking CXCR3 (TNR3-). The receptors here all came from a human donor in good health. Some clones in this sample may be carry-over from other donors' samples.

J is TRBJ2-7 and V is TRBV7-9. Looked up from germline, CDR1 is SEHNR and CDR2 is FQNEAQ (reference sequence). This CDR3 comprises 12 residues. This CDR3 reads CASSLGLLEQYF.

The chain has TRBV12-3 or TRBV12-4 and TRBJ2-1; TCRdb's assignment of TRBD2 cannot be checked, as there is no DNA. This CDR3 is built from 18 residues. The CDR3 protein is CASSLALGGGSSYNEQFF.

The chain combines TRBV4-1 with TRBJ2-2; the D gene TCRdb calls, TRBD2, cannot be checked with no DNA. CDR1 is MGHRA, CDR2 YSYEKL, per germline. The CDR3 contains 17 residues. CDR3 amino acids: CASSQDGGRSNTGELFF.

This chain uses TRBV7-9 with TRBJ2-7. The CDR3 totals 14 residues. Germline V gene lookup returns CDR1 SEHNR and CDR2 FQNEAQ (reference sequence). The chain's CDR3 is CASSSSGASYEQYF.

V usage is TRBV19 and J usage is TRBJ2-1; TCRdb reports TRBD2, a call that lacks DNA to check it against. This CDR3 has 17 amino acids. Germline lookup yields CDR1 LNHDA and CDR2 SQIVND (reference sequence). This CDR3 reads CASSSGLAGGWSNEQFF. Looking up the rest from reference TRBV19 and TRBJ2-1 gives the full variable domain: DGGITQSPKYLFRKEGQNVTLSCEQNLNHDAMYWYRQDPGQGLRLIYYSQIVNDFQKGDIAEGYSVSREKKESFPLTVTSAQKNPTAFYLCASSSGLAGGWSNEQFFGPGTRLTVL.

V gene TRBV20-1 combines with J gene TRBJ2-1. Germline CDR1 DFQATT, CDR2 SNEGSKA (reference sequence). This CDR3 is 13 amino acids long. CDR3 sequence reads: CSATQAGYNEQFF.

The J gene is TRBJ2-1, the V gene TRBV15; TCRdb's D call, TRBD2, is unchecked because there is no DNA. Germline lookup yields CDR1 LNHNV and CDR2 YYDKDF (reference sequence). CDR3 length equals 15 residues. The CDR3 is CATMRELSSYNEQFF.

The J gene is TRBJ2-5, the V gene TRBV29-1; TCRdb gives TRBD1 as the D gene, but with no DNA this cannot be confirmed. The germline CDR1 and CDR2 sequences are SQVTM and ANQGSEA. This CDR3 has 16 amino acids. The CDR3 loop is CSVEDLRGPVGETQYF. The entire variable domain, with the rest obtained from reference TRBV29-1 and TRBJ2-5, is as follows: SAVISQKPSRDICQRGTSLTIQCQVDSQVTMMFWYRQQPGQSLTLIATANQGSEATYESGFVIDKFPISRPNLTFSTLTVSNMSPEDSSIYLCSVEDLRGPVGETQYFGPGTRLLVL.

The gene calls are TRBV6-5 and TRBJ1-1; TCRdb outputs TRBD1, but without DNA this stays unchecked. This CDR3 is 13 amino acids long. Germline values: CDR1 MNHEY, CDR2 SVGAGI. Here the CDR3 reads CASRQGIYTEAFF.

V and J are TRBV15 and TRBJ2-1; no DNA is available, so the TRBD1 call from TCRdb remains unchecked. Germline V CDR1 and CDR2: LNHNV, YYDKDF (reference sequence). This CDR3 has 14 amino acids. CDR3 in amino acids: CATSRYRAGNEQFF.

This rearrangement joins TRBV6-5 to TRBJ2-2; as DNA is missing, the TRBD2 call by TCRdb cannot be tested. The CDR3 sequence is 13 residues long. The germline V gene has CDR1 MNHEY and CDR2 SVGAGI. The CDR3 loop is CASSAGGPGELFF.